Listed here are 9 T cell receptor beta chains from one sample, sequenced in a study of CD8 T cells in Susac syndrome. An amount of RNA that ranged from 0.5 to 1 ug was reverse transcribed with random hexamers. MiXCR, run by TCRdb on the immunoSEQ multiplex PCR reads, gives a single entry per CDR3 protein. Among approximately 160,000 distinct CDR3 sequences listed, approximately 94% were seen once. The sequenced sample was CD4+ T cells from PBMCs. Source of these receptors: a human donor with Susac syndrome.

The chain links TRBV9 to TRBJ2-6; 7 bases match TRBD1. After removal of 4 bases from V and 0 bases from J, the junction contained 10 bases not matched to a gene. The CDR3 spans 18 residues. From germline, CDR1 is SGDLS and CDR2 YYNGEE. The DNA of the CDR3 is TGTGCCAGCAGCTTAGGGGGACAGCCCAGCTCTGGGGCCAACGTCCTGACTTTC. Its protein is CASSLGGQPSSGANVLTF.

V gene TRBV2 combines with J gene TRBJ2-3, with 7 bases identical to TRBD2. The length of the CDR3 is 16 residues. Per germline, CDR1 SNHLY and CDR2 FYNNEI. V gave up 7 bases and J gave up 0 bases; unmatched junction bases: 10. The CDR3 nucleotides are TGTGCCAGCAAGCGGGATTCATTAACAAGCACAGATACGCAGTATTTT. Amino acid sequence: CASKRDSLTSTDTQYF.

This chain links TRBV3-1 with TRBJ2-1; a possible D gene is TRBD2 (5 bases). Germline-derived CDR1 and CDR2 are LGHDT and YNNKEL (reference sequence). V shed 1 base and J shed 9 bases, with 10 bases lying between them. The CDR3 is made up of 13 amino acids. CDR3 sequence reads: CASSQGGNGEQFF. CDR3 bases: TGTGCCAGCAGCCAAGGAGGGAATGGTGAGCAGTTCTTC.

The chain joins TRBV27 to TRBJ1-6, with 8 bases fitting TRBD1. Trimming at V came to 5 bases and at J to 4 bases, leaving 4 bases not matched to a gene. Germline V gives CDR1 MNHEY, CDR2 SMNVEV (reference sequence). The CDR3 spans 15 residues. The CDR3 DNA reads TGTGCCAGCAGTCCGGGGGACAGGTATAATTCACCCCTCCACTTT. Amino acid sequence: CASSPGDRYNSPLHF.

The chain carries TRBV7-2 and TRBJ2-7; a weak D match, TRBD2 (6 bases). This CDR3 is 13 amino acids long. The germline gives CDR1 SGHTA, CDR2 FQGNSA. Trimming took 5 bases from V and 6 from J, leaving 14 bases between them. The CDR3 loop reads CASSGLGRGEQYF. The DNA of the CDR3 is TGTGCCAGCAGCGGACTGGGGCGGGGCGAGCAGTACTTC.

The chain employs TRBV11-2 and TRBJ2-1, with a weak D call TRBD1 (5 bases). V was pared by 5 bases and J by 7 bases, with 9 bases between. CDR1 and CDR2 (germline): SGHAT, FQNNGV. The CDR3 totals 12 residues. The CDR3 sequence is CASSPQGNEQFF. The CDR3 nucleotides read TGTGCCAGCAGCCCCCAGGGAAATGAGCAGTTCTTC. Together with reference TRBV11-2 and TRBJ2-1, the CDR3 gives the full variable domain: EAGVAQSPRYKIIEKRQSVAFWCNPISGHATLYWYQQILGQGPKLLIQFQNNGVVDDSQLPKDRFSAERLKGVDSTLKIQPAKLEDSAVYLCASSPQGNEQFFGPGTRLTVL.

The chain carries TRBV30 and TRBJ1-1; 7 bases match TRBD1. The junction had 7 bases not matched to a gene; V was cut back by 2 bases and J by 1 base. Germline V gene data show CDR1 as GTSNPN and CDR2 as SVGIG (reference sequence). There are 15 residues in the CDR3. Written as DNA, the CDR3 is TGTGCCTGGAGTTACCGGGACAGACGGAACACTGAAGCTTTCTTT. Encoded protein: CAWSYRDRRNTEAFF.

This clonotype occurred once. The genes are TRBV28 and TRBJ2-4, with 10 bases aligning to TRBD2. This CDR3 spans 15 amino acids. V was clipped by 5 bases and J by 2 bases; unmatched bases: 3. Looked up from germline, CDR1 is MDHEN and CDR2 is SYDVKM. The CDR3 region is CASSPAGGTKNIQYF. Written as DNA, the CDR3 is TGTGCCAGCAGTCCAGCGGGAGGGACCAAAAACATTCAGTACTTC.

The sample holds one count of this clonotype. The V call is TRBV20-1, the J call TRBJ2-7, with a tentative D call TRBD1 (6 bases). This CDR3 contains 14 residues. Germline loops: CDR1 DFQATT, CDR2 SNEGSKA (reference sequence). The V end was cut by 6 bases, the J end by 2 bases, with 17 bases between. CDR3: CSARDNRLPYEQYV. CDR3 coding DNA: TGCAGTGCCAGGGACAACCGTCTTCCCTACGAGCAGTACGTC.